The T cell receptor beta chain under discussion was sequenced for a study of T cells in localized non-small cell lung cancer. The data were produced by immunoSEQ multiplex PCR, yet TCRdb's version contains in-frame clones alone and is incomplete. This sample carries approximately 60,000 clones, roughly 90% of them seen once, and the ten largest clones take over 1.5%. The input for sequencing was peripheral blood, taken before any cancer treatment. The TCR was taken from a woman between 35 and 70 years old with stage I lung adenocarcinoma.

The DNA of the CDR3 is TGTGCCAGCGTTATCGGCAGGGAGGGGTATGGCTACACCTTC. Protein sequence: CASVIGREGYGYTF. J is TRBJ1-2 and V is TRBV28; possibly TRBD1 for D (5 bases). Trimming stripped 8 bases from V and 5 bases from J, with 18 bases between. This CDR3 has 14 residues. Germline CDR1 and CDR2: MDHEN and SYDVKM.